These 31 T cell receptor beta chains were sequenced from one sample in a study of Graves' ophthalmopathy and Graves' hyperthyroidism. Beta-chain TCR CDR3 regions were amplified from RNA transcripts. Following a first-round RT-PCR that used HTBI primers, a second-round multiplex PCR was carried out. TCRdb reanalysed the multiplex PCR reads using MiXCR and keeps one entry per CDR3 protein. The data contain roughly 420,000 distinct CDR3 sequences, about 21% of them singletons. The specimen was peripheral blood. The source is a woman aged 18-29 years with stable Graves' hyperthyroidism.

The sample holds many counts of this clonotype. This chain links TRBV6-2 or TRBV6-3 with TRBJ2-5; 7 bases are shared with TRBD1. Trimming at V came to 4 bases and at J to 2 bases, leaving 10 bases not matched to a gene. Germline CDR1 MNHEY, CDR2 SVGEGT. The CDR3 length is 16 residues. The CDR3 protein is CASSLRQGETQETQYF. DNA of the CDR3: TGTGCCAGCAGTTTACGACAGGGAGAAACGCAAGAGACCCAGTACTTC.

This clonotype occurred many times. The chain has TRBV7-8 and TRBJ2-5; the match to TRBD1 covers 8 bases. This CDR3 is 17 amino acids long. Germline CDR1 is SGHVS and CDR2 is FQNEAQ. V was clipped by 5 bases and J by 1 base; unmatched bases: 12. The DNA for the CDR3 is TGTGCCAGCAGCCTCGGACAGGGACGGGGGCCCCAAGAGACCCAGTACTTC. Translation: CASSLGQGRGPQETQYF.

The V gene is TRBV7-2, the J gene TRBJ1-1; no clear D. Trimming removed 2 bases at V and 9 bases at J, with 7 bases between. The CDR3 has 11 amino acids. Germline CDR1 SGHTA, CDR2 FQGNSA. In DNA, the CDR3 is TGTGCCAGCAGCTTATTCGGAAAAGCTTTCTTT. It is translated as CASSLFGKAFF.

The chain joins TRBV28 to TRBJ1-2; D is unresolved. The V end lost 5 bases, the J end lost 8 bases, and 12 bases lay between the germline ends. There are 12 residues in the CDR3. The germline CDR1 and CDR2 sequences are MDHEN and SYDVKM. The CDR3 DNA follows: TGTGCCAGCAGTGAGGCCCTCGAGGGCTACACCTTC. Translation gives CASSEALEGYTF.

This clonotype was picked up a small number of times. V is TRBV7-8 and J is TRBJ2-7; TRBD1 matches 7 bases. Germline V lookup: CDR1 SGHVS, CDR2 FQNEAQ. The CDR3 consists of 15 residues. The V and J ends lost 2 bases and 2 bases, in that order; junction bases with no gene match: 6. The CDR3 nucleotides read TGTGCCAGCAGCTTATTTAATAGGGGGCCCTACGAGCAGTACTTC. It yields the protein CASSLFNRGPYEQYF.

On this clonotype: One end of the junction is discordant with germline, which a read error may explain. The CDR3 region has the DNA TGTGCCAGCACTCACGGGGGCCAGGGGATTTCACCCCTCAACTTT. Its protein product is CASTHGGQGISPLNF. The J gene is TRBJ1-6, the V gene TRBV6-2 or TRBV6-3; D possibly corresponds to TRBD1 (6 bases). Germline V gives CDR1 MNHEY, CDR2 SVGEGT. The CDR3 runs 15 residues.

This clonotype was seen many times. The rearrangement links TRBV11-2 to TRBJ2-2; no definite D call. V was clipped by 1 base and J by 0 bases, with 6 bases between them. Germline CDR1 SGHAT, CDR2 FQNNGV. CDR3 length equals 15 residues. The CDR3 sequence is CASSLVLANTGELFF. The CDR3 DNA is TGTGCCAGCAGCTTAGTCCTAGCGAACACCGGGGAGCTGTTTTTT.

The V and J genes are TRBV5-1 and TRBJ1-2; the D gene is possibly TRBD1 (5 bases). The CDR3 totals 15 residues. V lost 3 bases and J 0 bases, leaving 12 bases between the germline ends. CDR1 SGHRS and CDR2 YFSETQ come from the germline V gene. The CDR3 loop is CASSWGDRPNYGYTF. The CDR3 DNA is TGCGCCAGCAGCTGGGGGGACCGACCTAACTATGGCTACACCTTC. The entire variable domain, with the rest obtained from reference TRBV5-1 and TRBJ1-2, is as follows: KAGVTQTPRYLIKTRGQQVTLSCSPISGHRSVSWYQQTPGQGLQFLFEYFSETQRNKGNFPGRFSGRQFSNSRSEMNVSTLELGDSALYLCASSWGDRPNYGYTFGSGTRLTVV.

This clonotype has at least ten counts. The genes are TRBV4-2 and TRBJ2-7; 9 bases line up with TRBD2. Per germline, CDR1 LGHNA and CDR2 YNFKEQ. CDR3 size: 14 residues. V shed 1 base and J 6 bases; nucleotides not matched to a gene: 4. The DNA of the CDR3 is TGTGCCAGCAGCCAAGGGGCGGGAGGGATCGAGCAGTACTTC. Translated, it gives CASSQGAGGIEQYF.

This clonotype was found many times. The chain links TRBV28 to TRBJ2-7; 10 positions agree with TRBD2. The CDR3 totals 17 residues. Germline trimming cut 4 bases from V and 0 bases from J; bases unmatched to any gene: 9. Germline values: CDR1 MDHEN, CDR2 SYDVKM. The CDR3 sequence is CASSSSLAGRSSYEQYF. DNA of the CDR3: TGTGCCAGCAGTTCGTCACTAGCGGGAAGGAGCTCCTACGAGCAGTACTTC.

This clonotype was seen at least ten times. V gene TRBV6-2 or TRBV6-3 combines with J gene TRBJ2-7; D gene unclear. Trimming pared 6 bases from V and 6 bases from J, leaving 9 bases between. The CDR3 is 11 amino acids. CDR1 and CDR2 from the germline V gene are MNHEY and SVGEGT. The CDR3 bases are TGTGCCAGCAGCCCTCGAAGCGAGCAGTACTTC. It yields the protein CASSPRSEQYF.

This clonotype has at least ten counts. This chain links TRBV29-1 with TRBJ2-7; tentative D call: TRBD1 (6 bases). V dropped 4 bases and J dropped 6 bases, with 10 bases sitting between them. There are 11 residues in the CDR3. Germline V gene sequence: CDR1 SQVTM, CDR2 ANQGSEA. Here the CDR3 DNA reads TGCAGCGTTGTCGCAGGGGCCGAGCAGTACTTC. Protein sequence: CSVVAGAEQYF.

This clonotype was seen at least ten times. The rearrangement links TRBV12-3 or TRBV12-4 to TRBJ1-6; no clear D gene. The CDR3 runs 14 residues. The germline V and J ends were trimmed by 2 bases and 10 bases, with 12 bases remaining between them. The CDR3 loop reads CASSLSKVGSPLHF. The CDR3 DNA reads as TGTGCCAGCAGTTTATCCAAGGTGGGATCACCCCTCCACTTT.

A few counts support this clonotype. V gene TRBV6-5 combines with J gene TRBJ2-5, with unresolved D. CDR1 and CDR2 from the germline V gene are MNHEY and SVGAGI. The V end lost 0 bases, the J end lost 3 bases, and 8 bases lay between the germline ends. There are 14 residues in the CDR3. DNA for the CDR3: TGTGCCAGCAGTTACTCGTATCCTGAAGAGACCCAGTACTTC. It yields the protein CASSYSYPEETQYF.

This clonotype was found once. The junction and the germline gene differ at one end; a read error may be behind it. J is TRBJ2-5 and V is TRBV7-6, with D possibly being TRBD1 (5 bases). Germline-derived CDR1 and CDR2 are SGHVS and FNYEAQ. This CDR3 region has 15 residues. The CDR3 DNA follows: TGTGTCAGCAGCGCGGAATCAGGGTTCCAAGAGACCCAGTACTTC. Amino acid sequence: CVSSAESGFQETQYF.

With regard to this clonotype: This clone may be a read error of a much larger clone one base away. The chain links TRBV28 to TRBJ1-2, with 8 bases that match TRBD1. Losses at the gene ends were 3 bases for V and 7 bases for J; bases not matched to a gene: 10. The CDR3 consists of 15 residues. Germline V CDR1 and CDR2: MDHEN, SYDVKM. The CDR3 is CASSLAIQGASGYTF. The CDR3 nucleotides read TGTGCCAGCAGTTTGGCCATTCAGGGGGCGAGTGGCTACACCTTC.

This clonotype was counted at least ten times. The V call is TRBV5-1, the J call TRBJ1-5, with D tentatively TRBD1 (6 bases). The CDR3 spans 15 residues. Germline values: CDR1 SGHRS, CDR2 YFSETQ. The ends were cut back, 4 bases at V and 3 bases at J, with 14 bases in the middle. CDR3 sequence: CASSTGTGYNQPQHF. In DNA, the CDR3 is TGCGCCAGCAGCACTGGTACAGGGTACAATCAGCCCCAGCATTTT.

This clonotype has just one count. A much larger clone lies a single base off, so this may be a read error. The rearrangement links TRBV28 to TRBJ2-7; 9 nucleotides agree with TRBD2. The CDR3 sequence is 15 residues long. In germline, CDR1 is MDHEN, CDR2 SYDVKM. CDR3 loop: CVSSQPTSGLYEQYF. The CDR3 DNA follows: TGCGTCAGCAGCCAACCGACTAGCGGCCTTTACGAGCAGTACTTC.

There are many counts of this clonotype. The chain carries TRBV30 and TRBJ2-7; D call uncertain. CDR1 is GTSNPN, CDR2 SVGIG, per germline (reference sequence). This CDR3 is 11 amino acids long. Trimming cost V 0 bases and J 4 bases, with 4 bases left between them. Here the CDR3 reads CAWSVDYEQYF. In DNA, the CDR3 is TGTGCCTGGAGTGTAGATTACGAGCAGTACTTC. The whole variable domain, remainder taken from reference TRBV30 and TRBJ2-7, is SQTIHQWPATLVQPVGSPLSLECTVEGTSNPNLYWYRQAAGRGLQLLFYSVGIGQISSEVPQNLSASRPQDRQFILSSKKLLLSDSGFYLCAWSVDYEQYFGPGTRLTVT.

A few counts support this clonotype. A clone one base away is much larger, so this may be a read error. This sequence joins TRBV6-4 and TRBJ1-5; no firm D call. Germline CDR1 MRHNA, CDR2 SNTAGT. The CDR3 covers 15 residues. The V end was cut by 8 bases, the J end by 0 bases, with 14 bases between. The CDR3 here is CASCVYLDSNQPQHF. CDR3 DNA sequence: TGTGCCAGCTGTGTCTACTTGGATAGCAATCAGCCCCAGCATTTT.

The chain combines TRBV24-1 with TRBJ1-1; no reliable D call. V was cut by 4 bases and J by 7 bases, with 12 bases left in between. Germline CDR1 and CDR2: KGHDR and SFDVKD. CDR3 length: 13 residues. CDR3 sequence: CATSDPNNLEAFF. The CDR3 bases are TGTGCCACCAGTGACCCAAATAACCTTGAAGCTTTCTTT.

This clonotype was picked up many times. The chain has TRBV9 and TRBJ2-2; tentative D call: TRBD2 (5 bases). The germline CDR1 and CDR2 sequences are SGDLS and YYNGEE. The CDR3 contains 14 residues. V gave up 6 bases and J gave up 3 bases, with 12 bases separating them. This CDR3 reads CASTPDWDTGELFF. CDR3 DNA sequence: TGTGCCAGCACCCCGGACTGGGACACCGGGGAGCTGTTTTTT.

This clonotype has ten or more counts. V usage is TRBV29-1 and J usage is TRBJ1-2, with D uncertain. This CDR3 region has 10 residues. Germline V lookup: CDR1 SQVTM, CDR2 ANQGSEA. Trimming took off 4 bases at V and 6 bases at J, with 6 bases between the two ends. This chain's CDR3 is CSVGSNGYTF. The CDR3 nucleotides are TGCAGCGTTGGGTCGAATGGCTACACCTTC.

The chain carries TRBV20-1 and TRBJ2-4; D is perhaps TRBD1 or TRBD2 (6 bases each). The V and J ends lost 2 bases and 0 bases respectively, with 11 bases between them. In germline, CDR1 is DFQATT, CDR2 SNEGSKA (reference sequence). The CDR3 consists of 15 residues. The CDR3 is CSARSGALAKNIQYF. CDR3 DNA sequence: TGCAGTGCTAGATCGGGGGCATTAGCCAAAAACATTCAGTACTTC.

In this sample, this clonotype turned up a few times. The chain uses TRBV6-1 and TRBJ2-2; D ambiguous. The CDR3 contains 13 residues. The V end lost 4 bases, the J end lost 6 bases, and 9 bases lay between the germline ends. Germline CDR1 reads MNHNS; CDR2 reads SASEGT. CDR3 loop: CASSGYMAGELFF. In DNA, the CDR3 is TGTGCCAGCAGTGGGTACATGGCCGGGGAGCTGTTTTTT.

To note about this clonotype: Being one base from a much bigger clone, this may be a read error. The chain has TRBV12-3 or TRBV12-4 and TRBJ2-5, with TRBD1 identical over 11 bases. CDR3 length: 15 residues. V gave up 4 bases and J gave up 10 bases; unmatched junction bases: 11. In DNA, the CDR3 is TGTGCCAGCAGTTACGGGACAGGGGGAACCTACGACCAGTACTTC. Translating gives CASSYGTGGTYDQYF.

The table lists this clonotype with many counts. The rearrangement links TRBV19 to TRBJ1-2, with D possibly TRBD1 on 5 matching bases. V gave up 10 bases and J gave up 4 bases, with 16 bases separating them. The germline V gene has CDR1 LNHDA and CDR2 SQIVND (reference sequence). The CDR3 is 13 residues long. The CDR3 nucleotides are TGTGCCACTTTTGGGGACGGAGTCTATGGCTACACCTTC. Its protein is CATFGDGVYGYTF. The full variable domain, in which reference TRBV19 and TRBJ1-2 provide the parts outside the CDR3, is DGGITQSPKYLFRKEGQNVTLSCEQNLNHDAMYWYRQDPGQGLRLIYYSQIVNDFQKGDIAEGYSVSREKKESFPLTVTSAQKNPTAFYLCATFGDGVYGYTFGSGTRLTVV.

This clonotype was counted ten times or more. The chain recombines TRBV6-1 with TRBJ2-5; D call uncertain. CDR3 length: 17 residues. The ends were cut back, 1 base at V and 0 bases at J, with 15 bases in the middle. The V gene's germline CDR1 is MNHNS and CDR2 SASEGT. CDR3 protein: CASSEGATVPNQETQYF. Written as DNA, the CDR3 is TGTGCCAGCAGTGAAGGCGCGACCGTACCTAACCAAGAGACCCAGTACTTC.

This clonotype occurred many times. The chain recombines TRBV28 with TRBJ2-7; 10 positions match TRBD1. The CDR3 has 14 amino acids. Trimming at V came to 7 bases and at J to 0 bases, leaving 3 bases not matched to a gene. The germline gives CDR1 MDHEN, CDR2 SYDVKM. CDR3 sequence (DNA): TGTGCCAGCATAGGGACAGGGGCCTCCTACGAGCAGTACTTC. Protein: CASIGTGASYEQYF.

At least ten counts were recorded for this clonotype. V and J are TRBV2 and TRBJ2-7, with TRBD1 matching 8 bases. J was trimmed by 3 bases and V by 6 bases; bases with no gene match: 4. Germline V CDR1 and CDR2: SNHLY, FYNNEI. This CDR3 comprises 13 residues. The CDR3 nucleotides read TGTGCCAGCAGGGGCAGGGGGCGCTACGAGCAGTACTTC. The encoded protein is CASRGRGRYEQYF.

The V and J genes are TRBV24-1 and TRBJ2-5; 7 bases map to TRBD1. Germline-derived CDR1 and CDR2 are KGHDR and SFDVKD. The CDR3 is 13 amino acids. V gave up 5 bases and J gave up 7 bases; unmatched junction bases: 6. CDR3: CATSADRVGTQYF. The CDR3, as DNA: TGTGCCACCAGTGCTGACAGGGTAGGGACCCAGTACTTC.